This TCR beta chain was retrieved from a study of beta chain features in type 1 diabetes. Study as a whole: Comparable age, gender and cell yields were observed in patients relative to healthy donors.

For this clone: Its specificity is unknown.

Sequencing targeted expressed TCRB transcripts, as all isolated RNA had been reverse transcribed. It was found that naive, central memory and regulatory T cell samples averaged around 3.7 million reads. Generated by immunoSEQ multiplex PCR, the TCRdb table keeps only in-frame clones and is missing some. Among around 650,000 clones listed, roughly 12% were seen once. The length of the CDR3 is 14 residues. Between the trimmed V and J ends, which lost 1 base and 7 bases, there was a span of 10 bases. Germline V lookup: CDR1 LGHNA, CDR2 YNFKEQ. Study-level findings and limits: A moderate, significant TCRB CDR3 shortening appeared in type 1 diabetes across four CD4+ subsets. The influence of HLA type on TCRB rearrangement stayed undetermined.

This sequence joins TRBV4-2 and TRBJ2-2; no reliable D call. The specimen was naive CD4+ T cells from blood. The sequence was obtained from a man between 25 and 39 years old with type 1 diabetes. The CDR3 sequence is CASSQVPSYGELFF. CDR3 in DNA: TGTGCCAGCAGCCAAGTACCCAGTTACGGGGAGCTGTTTTTT.